A single sample gave rise to the 23 T cell receptor beta chains below, sequenced in a study of siplizumab effects on memory and regulatory T cells. Profiled with immunoSEQ multiplex PCR; TCRdb holds only in-frame clones, not every one. The table records about 120,000 clones, just over 90% of them present only once. The sequenced sample consisted of non-Treg CD4+ T cells sorted from blood. Receptors were obtained from a human donor in good health.

V gene TRBV7-9 combines with J gene TRBJ2-3; 7 positions agree with TRBD2. The CDR3 runs 14 residues. Germline V lookup: CDR1 SEHNR, CDR2 FQNEAQ (reference sequence). V was clipped by 5 bases and J by 2 bases; unmatched bases: 4. This chain's CDR3 is CASSQRGSTDTQYF. In DNA, the CDR3 is TGTGCCAGCAGCCAGCGGGGATCCACAGATACGCAGTATTTT. The entire variable domain, with the rest obtained from reference TRBV7-9 and TRBJ2-3, is as follows: DTGVSQNPRHKITKRGQNVTFRCDPISEHNRLYWYRQTLGQGPEFLTYFQNEAQLEKSRLLSDRFSAERPKGSFSTLEIQRTEQGDSAMYLCASSQRGSTDTQYFGPGTRLTVL.

The gene calls are TRBV4-3 and TRBJ2-1; either TRBD1 or TRBD2 may supply D (5 bases each). V lost 3 bases and J 6 bases, leaving 9 bases between the germline ends. The CDR3 is 13 residues long. CDR1 is LGHNA, CDR2 YSLEER, per germline. The CDR3 DNA reads TGCGCCAGCAGCCATATGGGGGTCAATGAGCAGTTCTTC. Protein sequence: CASSHMGVNEQFF.

The genes are TRBV7-2 and TRBJ1-1; D is undetermined. This CDR3 is 15 amino acids long. The germline gives CDR1 SGHTA, CDR2 FQGNSA. Trimming removed 5 bases from V and 0 bases from J, with 13 bases in between. CDR3 nucleotides: TGTGCCAGCAGCAAAGAGGCCCTCATGAACACTGAAGCTTTCTTT. It codes for CASSKEALMNTEAFF.

The chain carries TRBV5-1 and TRBJ2-5; TRBD2 agrees at 8 bases. The CDR3 covers 16 residues. Trimming took 2 bases from V and 0 from J; bases not matched to a gene: 6. Germline CDR1 is SGHRS and CDR2 is YFSETQ. The CDR3 nucleotides read TGCGCCAGCAGCTTACGGATAGCGGGGTACCAAGAGACCCAGTACTTC. This translates into CASSLRIAGYQETQYF. The complete variable domain, with remaining parts taken from reference TRBV5-1 and TRBJ2-5, reads KAGVTQTPRYLIKTRGQQVTLSCSPISGHRSVSWYQQTPGQGLQFLFEYFSETQRNKGNFPGRFSGRQFSNSRSEMNVSTLELGDSALYLCASSLRIAGYQETQYFGPGTRLLVL.

CDR3 nucleotide sequence: TGTGCCAGCAGCACGCGGGACTTAACAGGGGGCAGGAACTATGGCTACACCTTC. Translating gives CASSTRDLTGGRNYGYTF. This chain connects TRBV7-9 to TRBJ1-2; 9 bases map to TRBD1. The CDR3 loop spans 18 amino acids. V trimming: 5 bases; J trimming: 2 bases; junction bases outside the gene matches: 15. From germline, CDR1 is SEHNR and CDR2 FQNEAQ (reference sequence).

The chain has TRBV5-1 and TRBJ1-4; the D is unclear. The V end lost 5 bases, the J end lost 3 bases, and 2 bases lay between the germline ends. The CDR3 totals 11 residues. Looked up from germline, CDR1 is SGHRS and CDR2 is YFSETQ. CDR3 loop: CASRANEKLFF. The CDR3 DNA is TGCGCCAGCAGGGCTAATGAAAAACTGTTTTTT.

The J gene is TRBJ1-1, the V gene TRBV18; D unclear. Germline lookup yields CDR1 KGHSH and CDR2 LQKENI. V shed 6 bases and J shed 0 bases, with 17 bases lying between them. The CDR3 consists of 16 residues. The CDR3 bases are TGTGCCAGCTCGACACGGGAGAGCAATTTGAACACTGAAGCTTTCTTT. Residues: CASSTRESNLNTEAFF. The entire variable domain, with the rest obtained from reference TRBV18 and TRBJ1-1, is as follows: NAGVMQNPRHLVRRRGQEARLRCSPMKGHSHVYWYRQLPEEGLKFMVYLQKENIIDESGMPKERFSAEFPKEGPSILRIQQVVRGDSAAYFCASSTRESNLNTEAFFGQGTRLTVV.

This clone was picked up one time. V gene TRBV6-6 combines with J gene TRBJ1-2, with 7 bases aligning to TRBD1. The V gene's germline CDR1 is MNHNY and CDR2 SVGAGI (reference sequence). CDR3 length: 13 residues. Trimming cost V 6 bases and J 8 bases; bases outside gene matches: 9. CDR3 bases: TGTGCCAGCAGGCTAACAGGGGTCGAAGGCTACACCTTC. As protein: CASRLTGVEGYTF.

The rearrangement joins TRBV19 to TRBJ2-7; TRBD1 matches at 7 bases. Germline V lookup: CDR1 LNHDA, CDR2 SQIVND (reference sequence). V lost 5 bases and J lost 4; bases outside the gene matches: 5. CDR3 length equals 13 residues. Written as DNA, the CDR3 is TGTGCCAGTAGTCGACAGGGTGGGTACGAGCAGTACTTC. This gives the protein CASSRQGGYEQYF.

The genes are TRBV9 and TRBJ2-6; D is possibly TRBD1 or TRBD2 (5 bases each). Germline V gives CDR1 SGDLS, CDR2 YYNGEE. V was clipped by 0 bases and J by 4 bases, with 11 bases between them. The CDR3 length is 16 residues. CDR3 loop: CASSVEPGTGANVLTF. The CDR3 nucleotides read TGTGCCAGCAGCGTAGAGCCCGGGACGGGGGCCAACGTCCTGACTTTC.

V gene TRBV27 combines with J gene TRBJ2-2, with a tentative D call TRBD2 (5 bases). Per the germline V gene, CDR1 is MNHEY and CDR2 is SMNVEV (reference sequence). Trimming took 10 bases from V and 10 from J, leaving 10 bases between them. The CDR3 runs to 10 residues. The CDR3 protein is CATPREELFF. As DNA, the CDR3 is TGTGCCACCCCGAGGGAGGAGCTGTTTTTT.

The J gene is TRBJ2-3, the V gene TRBV7-9; no clear D. The V gene lost 5 bases and the J gene lost 5 bases, with 8 bases spanning the gap. The CDR3 extends over 12 amino acids. Per germline, CDR1 SEHNR and CDR2 FQNEAQ (reference sequence). Written as DNA, the CDR3 is TGTGCCAGCAGCCTCACGGTAGATACGCAGTATTTT. Translation: CASSLTVDTQYF.

This chain joins TRBV11-2 and TRBJ1-2; possible D gene TRBD1, 5 bases. The germline gives CDR1 SGHAT, CDR2 FQNNGV. V was trimmed by 4 bases and J by 11 bases, leaving 20 bases between them. The CDR3 is 14 residues long. In DNA, the CDR3 is TGTGCCAGCAGCTCATATCAGGGAGCTATGCGTTACACCTTC. It specifies CASSSYQGAMRYTF. The full variable domain, its missing parts supplied by reference TRBV11-2 and TRBJ1-2, is EAGVAQSPRYKIIEKRQSVAFWCNPISGHATLYWYQQILGQGPKLLIQFQNNGVVDDSQLPKDRFSAERLKGVDSTLKIQPAKLEDSAVYLCASSSYQGAMRYTFGSGTRLTVV.

This sequence joins TRBV7-6 and TRBJ1-1; 10 bases align to TRBD1. There are 13 residues in the CDR3. Germline lookup yields CDR1 SGHVS and CDR2 FNYEAQ. Trimming at V came to 6 bases and at J to 11 bases, leaving 9 bases not matched to a gene. CDR3 region: CASSYNPGQGAFF. In DNA, the CDR3 is TGTGCCAGCAGTTATAACCCGGGACAGGGGGCTTTCTTT.

This clone was seen just once. This sequence joins TRBV5-6 and TRBJ2-7; the D gene is possibly TRBD1 (6 bases). The CDR3 runs 13 residues. Germline CDR1 SGHDT, CDR2 YYEEEE. V gave up 1 base and J gave up 5 bases, with 10 bases separating them. The CDR3 region is CASSLYREDEQYF. The CDR3 DNA reads TGTGCCAGCAGCTTGTACAGGGAAGACGAGCAGTACTTC.

The chain couples TRBV7-3 to TRBJ1-2; 11 bases are shared with TRBD1. Germline CDR1 and CDR2: SGHTA and FQGTGA. V lost 3 bases, J lost 7 bases, and 10 bases stayed unmatched. This CDR3 has 16 residues. The CDR3 region has the DNA TGTGCCAGCAGCTTTGCCGGGACAGGGGGATTTGGTGGCTACACCTTC. It specifies CASSFAGTGGFGGYTF.

The V gene is TRBV10-3, the J gene TRBJ1-1; 10 nucleotides agree with TRBD1. Germline CDR1 reads ENHRY; CDR2 reads SYGVKD. The V gene end was trimmed by 2 bases and the J gene end by 7 bases; junction bases not matched to a gene: 7. The CDR3 has 15 residues. In DNA form, the CDR3 reads TGTGCCATCAGTGAGCCCCGGGGACAGGGGAATGAAGCTTTCTTT. Protein product: CAISEPRGQGNEAFF.

This clone has only one observation. The chain joins TRBV5-6 to TRBJ2-5; D gene uncertain. The assigned J gene may be wrong: the sequence end matches TRBJ2-7 better. The germline V gene has CDR1 SGHDT and CDR2 YYEEEE. This CDR3 is 12 amino acids long. CDR3 residues: CASSGDSYEQYF. As DNA, the CDR3 is TGTGCCAGCAGCGGTGACTCCTACGAGCAGTACTTC.

The genes are TRBV2 and TRBJ1-6; D perhaps matches TRBD1 (6 bases). CDR3 length: 15 amino acids. The germline gives CDR1 SNHLY, CDR2 FYNNEI. V lost 5 bases and J lost 2, with 10 bases in between. The CDR3 loop reads CASSLNRAYNSPLHF. The CDR3, as DNA: TGTGCCAGCAGTCTCAACAGGGCCTATAATTCACCCCTCCACTTT.

J is TRBJ2-6 and V is TRBV5-4, with TRBD1 matching 9 bases. This CDR3 spans 18 amino acids. V lost 10 bases to trimming and J lost 0 bases; unmatched junction nucleotides: 14. Germline assignment: CDR1 SGHNT and CDR2 YYREEE (reference sequence). The CDR3 sequence: CADDSAGTGNSGANVLTF. In nucleotides, the CDR3 is TGTGCCGACGATAGCGCCGGGACAGGGAACTCTGGGGCCAACGTCCTGACTTTC.

This CDR3 reads CASSPSGTANTEAFF. The CDR3 coding sequence is TGTGCCAGCAGTCCATCCGGGACGGCCAACACTGAAGCTTTCTTT. The chain uses TRBV27 and TRBJ1-1, with D tentatively TRBD1 (5 bases). CDR1 MNHEY and CDR2 SMNVEV come from the germline V gene (reference sequence). The CDR3 consists of 15 residues. V was trimmed by 5 bases and J by 2 bases, leaving 15 bases between them.

The V and J genes are TRBV11-2 and TRBJ1-2, with 9 nucleotides matching TRBD1. The germline V gene has CDR1 SGHAT and CDR2 FQNNGV. V shed 5 bases and J 6 bases; nucleotides not matched to a gene: 13. The CDR3 has 16 amino acids. CDR3 sequence (DNA): TGTGCCAGCAGCCCAAATCAGCCCGGGACAGGGAATGGCTACACCTTC. Its protein product is CASSPNQPGTGNGYTF.

The genes are TRBV2 and TRBJ2-3; a possible D gene is TRBD1 (6 bases). V lost 10 bases and J lost 2, with 16 bases in between. This CDR3 spans 14 amino acids. Germline V gene data show CDR1 as SNHLY and CDR2 as FYNNEI. The DNA for the CDR3 is TGTGCCACCAAGGACAGTCTTCTCACAGATACGCAGTATTTT. This gives the protein CATKDSLLTDTQYF.